This T cell receptor (beta chain) comes out of a study of STAT3 mutations in large granular lymphocyte leukemia. General study findings and limits: Every T-cell large granular lymphocyte leukemia patient had at least one immunodominant TCR beta clonotype.

Comment on this clone: The antigen is undetermined.

Assay: immunoSEQ multiplex PCR; the TCRdb copy retains only in-frame clones and omits some. Of 2,000 to 2,500 clones in the sample, approximately 50% are singletons; the top ten hold about 81%. CDR3 length equals 14 residues. Germline CDR1 is MGHRA and CDR2 is YSYEKL. The ends were cut back, 0 bases at V and 8 bases at J, with 13 bases in the middle. Sequencing was performed on peripheral blood mononuclear cells. The source of this sequence is a man aged 55-75 years with T-cell large granular lymphocyte leukemia. Some clones in this sample may be carry-over from other donors' samples. This sequence joins TRBV4-1 and TRBJ1-2, with a possible D match to TRBD1 (5 bases). The chain's CDR3 is CASSQDSWGIGYTF. In DNA, the CDR3 is TGCGCCAGCAGCCAAGATTCGTGGGGGATCGGCTACACCTTC.